This TCR beta chain was recovered during a study of response to subunit inactivated influenza vaccine. Whole-study findings and limits: With each seasonal influenza vaccination, the authors suggested, few new T cells are recruited.

Details on this clonotype: Its matching antigen is unknown.

In TCRdb, the RT-PCR reads were re-called with MiXCR into one record per CDR3 protein. Of about 570,000 distinct CDR3 sequences listed, 10% to 12% are singletons. Germline V gives CDR1 KGHDR, CDR2 SFDVKD. V was shortened by 9 bases and J by 6 bases, with 23 bases between the two germline ends. The CDR3 covers 16 residues. The same data also contributed to another study, on T cells expressing NK-cell markers. That study adds: UMIs accompanied the 5'RACE template switching by which TCR beta cDNA was made.

This receptor was taken from a man in his forties or fifties who received an inactivated influenza vaccine. The chain joins TRBV24-1 to TRBJ2-1; a possible D gene is TRBD2 (5 bases). Sequencing was performed on PBMCs from blood, taken on the day of vaccination. CDR3 in amino acids: CATAGGRAEGPNEQFF. CDR3 nucleotides: TGTGCCACCGCCGGTGGGCGAGCGGAAGGTCCCAATGAGCAGTTCTTC.